In this sample, the clone carrying this T cell receptor (beta chain) turned up a few times. Its antigen is unknown. An end of the junction differs from the germline gene, which may be a read error. This entry is derived from a study of blood T cells in healthy people across ages. Study-level points and caveats: Diversity of TCR beta correlated strongly with naive T cell percentage.

The extraction recovered at least 5.5 micrograms of total RNA per sample. A second 7 to 11 cycle PCR used barcoded and J-beta primers. A single record per CDR3 protein comes from TCRdb applying MiXCR to the 5' RACE reads. The table includes some 760,000 distinct CDR3 sequences, around a quarter detected once. This sample also appeared in a second study, on T cells of mothers and their children. That work states: When mothers and children were related, their normalized repertoire overlap, which was always slightly higher, did not differ significantly from that of unrelated pairs.

The specimen was blood. The sequence came from a boy aged 5-17 years in good health.

This CDR3 is CANSPRDVQETQYF. The CDR3 DNA is TGCGCCAACAGCCCCCGGGACGTACAAGAGACCCAGTACTTC. This sequence joins TRBV5-1 and TRBJ2-5, with D possibly being TRBD1 or TRBD2 (5 bases each). Germline assignment: CDR1 SGHRS and CDR2 YFSETQ. The CDR3 totals 14 residues.